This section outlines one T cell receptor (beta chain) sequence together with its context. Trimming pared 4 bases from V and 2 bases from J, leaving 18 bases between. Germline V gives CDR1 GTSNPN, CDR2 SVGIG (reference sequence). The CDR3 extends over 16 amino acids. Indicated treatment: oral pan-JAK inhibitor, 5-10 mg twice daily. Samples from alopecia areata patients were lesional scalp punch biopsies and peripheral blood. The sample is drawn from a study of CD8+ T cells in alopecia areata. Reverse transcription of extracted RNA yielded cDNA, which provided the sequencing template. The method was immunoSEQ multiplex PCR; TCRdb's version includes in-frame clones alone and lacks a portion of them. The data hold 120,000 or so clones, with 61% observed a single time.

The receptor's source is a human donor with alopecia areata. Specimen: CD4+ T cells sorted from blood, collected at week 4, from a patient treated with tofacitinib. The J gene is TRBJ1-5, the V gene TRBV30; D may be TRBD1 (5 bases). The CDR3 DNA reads TGTGCCTGGACTCCACGAGGGGCTATTGGCAATCAGCCCCAGCATTTT. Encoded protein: CAWTPRGAIGNQPQHF.